This TCR beta chain came from a study of T-cell memory formation after mild COVID-19. Background on the study: TCR clusters were mostly confined to one donor each.

From germline, CDR1 is SGHRS and CDR2 YFSETQ. The CDR3 extends over 16 amino acids. The ends were cut back, 0 bases at V and 3 bases at J, with 16 bases in the middle. In regard to this clonotype: Its antigen remains unknown.

MiXCR, run by TCRdb on the 5' RACE reads, gives a single entry per CDR3 protein. The sample holds about 58,000 distinct CDR3 sequences, roughly 26% seen once. Study results and caveats: The study detected some responding clones in pre-infection memory, suggesting cross-reactive memory joined. Clones that shrank (day 15 to 85) were balanced CD4/CD8, whereas later expanders leaned CD4+. SARS-CoV-2 specificity of second-wave clones peaking day 37 was unconfirmed.

The chain uses TRBV5-1 and TRBJ2-7, with a weak D call TRBD1 (6 bases). Sequencing was carried out using PBMCs or a T cell subset sorted from them (not recorded which). The clonotype was recovered from a man between 18 and 29 years old who had mild COVID-19 (a few samples of this study predate the infection). Cell type and time point are not known. CDR3 in DNA: TGCGCCAGCAGCTTGGGCTTGGGACAAGATTTCTACGAGCAGTACGTC. As protein: CASSLGLGQDFYEQYV.